This T cell receptor (beta chain) stems from a study of molecular identifiers for immune sequencing clone quantification. Across the whole study: Replicate RNA came from about 19,000 or 110,000 naive CD8 cells and was split five ways, and four parts were sequenced.

Library preparation followed earlier protocols using designated TCR primers. In TCRdb, the PCR reads were re-called with MiXCR into one record per CDR3 protein. The table records about half a million distinct CDR3 sequences, about 25% of them present only once. This CDR3 contains 13 residues. Germline lookup yields CDR1 MDHEN and CDR2 SYDVKM. Sorted cells numbering roughly 19,000 to 1,000,000, with 10%, 30% or 50% RNA, yielded the naive CD8 libraries. Naive CD8 T cells were sorted as CD8+CD4-CCR7+CD45RA+. This clonotype was recorded a few times. An end of the junction does not agree with germline; a read error may underlie this.

The sequence was collected from a human donor in good health. Some libraries in this study had Jurkat cell RNA spiked in. The specimen was naive CD8+ T cells from blood, with Jurkat cell RNA spiked in. As for subset: FACS-sorted CD8+CD4-CCR7+CD45RA+ naive T cells. The chain has TRBV28 and TRBJ1-2; possible D gene TRBD1, 6 bases. The DNA of the CDR3 is TGTGCCAGCGGTTTGGACAGCATATATGGCTACACCTTC. It yields the protein CASGLDSIYGYTF.